The present T cell receptor (beta chain) was sequenced within a study of blood T cells in healthy people across ages. Each sample used at least 7 million PBMCs. The J segment lost 3 bases and the V segment lost 0 bases, leaving 7 bases of the junction unmatched. This CDR3 is built from 16 residues. The germline gives CDR1 SGHRS, CDR2 YFSETQ. The use of a sample-barcoded 5' primer and a J-beta primer mix characterized a second PCR of roughly 7 to 11 cycles. Each TCR beta cDNA got a 12-nucleotide random molecular identifier. TCRdb re-analysed the 5' RACE reads in MiXCR, keeping a single row per CDR3 protein. The sample contains some 1,800,000 distinct CDR3 sequences, 39% of which appear only once.

The material sequenced was blood. The sequence was collected from a human donor in good health. The chain links TRBV5-1 to TRBJ1-1, with TRBD1 matching 8 bases. The CDR3 DNA reads TGCGCCAGCAGCTTGGGGGGCGGACAGGGCCACACTGAAGCTTTCTTT. Protein sequence: CASSLGGGQGHTEAFF. Full variable domain (outside the CDR3, taken from reference TRBV5-1 and TRBJ1-1): KAGVTQTPRYLIKTRGQQVTLSCSPISGHRSVSWYQQTPGQGLQFLFEYFSETQRNKGNFPGRFSGRQFSNSRSEMNVSTLELGDSALYLCASSLGGGQGHTEAFFGQGTRLTVV.